What follows describes a single T cell receptor (beta chain). The record originates from a study of blood T cell repertoires in COVID-19. About the study: PBMCs, B-cell-depleted T cells, or T cells provided the cDNA or gDNA that made up the material.

Per germline, CDR1 MNHEY and CDR2 SVGAGI. The CDR3 is 14 amino acids. Trimming at V came to 5 bases and at J to 5 bases, leaving 8 bases not matched to a gene. Original processing notes: It was from reference gene primer amplification that nucleated cell counts were estimated. Assay: immunoSEQ multiplex PCR; the TCRdb copy retains only in-frame clones and omits some. That table is the source of V, J and clone size, and D and trimming were worked out from the DNA. The repertoire consists of roughly 200,000 clones, with less than 90% occurring once and the leading ten covering over 1.5%. V usage is TRBV6-5 and J usage is TRBJ2-7; 8 positions match TRBD2. This sequence was found in a man between 65 and 85 years old with acute or convalescent COVID-19. Sequencing input: peripheral blood. The CDR3 loop is CASSRGLGVDEQYF. CDR3 DNA: TGTGCCAGCAGTCGGGGACTAGGGGTAGACGAGCAGTACTTC.